A single sample is the source of the 8 T cell receptor beta chains below, sequenced in a study of T cells in localized non-small cell lung cancer (dated by TCRdb to the early 2020s). Libraries came from the immunoSEQ multiplex PCR assay. Not all clones reach the TCRdb copy of this immuneACCESS table, which keeps in-frame sequences only. Checked studies attribute under half of the gap to unresolved V genes and leave the rest unexplained. The sample data list 45,000 to 70,000 clones, and roughly 90% of these were observed just once. Jointly, the top ten make up roughly 5.1% of the sample. The sequencing here drew on peripheral blood, taken before any cancer treatment. The source is a woman aged 40 to 75 with stage I lung adenocarcinoma.

The J gene is TRBJ2-7, the V gene TRBV2; D might be TRBD1 (6 bases). CDR3 length: 13 amino acids. Germline CDR1 is SNHLY and CDR2 is FYNNEI. V lost 6 bases and J 1 base, leaving 10 bases between the germline ends. CDR3 DNA sequence: TGTGCCAGCAGACCGGACAGATCCTACGAGCAGTACTTC. Translating it yields CASRPDRSYEQYF.

This clone was recorded once. This chain connects TRBV18 to TRBJ2-3, with unresolved D. The CDR3 consists of 12 residues. The germline V and J ends were trimmed by 3 bases and 2 bases, with 3 bases remaining between them. In germline, CDR1 is KGHSH, CDR2 LQKENI. This chain's CDR3 is CASSPNTDTQYF. CDR3 nucleotide sequence: TGTGCCAGCTCACCCAACACAGATACGCAGTATTTT.

The rearrangement uses TRBV27 and TRBJ1-5, with 7 nucleotides matching TRBD1. Germline values: CDR1 MNHEY, CDR2 SMNVEV (reference sequence). V gave up 6 bases and J gave up 6 bases; unmatched junction bases: 11. The CDR3 totals 15 residues. CDR3 bases: TGTGCCAGCAGCCAGACAGGGACCCCATTTCAGCCCCAGCATTTT. The encoded protein is CASSQTGTPFQPQHF.

The chain is built from TRBV5-4 and TRBJ2-3, with D unclear. This CDR3 has 13 amino acids. V was pared by 3 bases and J by 3 bases, with 8 bases between. CDR1 is SGHNT, CDR2 YYREEE, per germline (reference sequence). CDR3 coding DNA: TGTGCCAGCAGCTCCGTAGGTACAGATACGCAGTATTTT. Amino acid sequence: CASSSVGTDTQYF. Drawing the rest from reference TRBV5-4 and TRBJ2-3, the complete variable domain is ETGVTQSPTHLIKTRGQQVTLRCSSQSGHNTVSWYQQALGQGPQFIFQYYREEENGRGNFPPRFSGLQFPNYSSELNVNALELDDSALYLCASSSVGTDTQYFGPGTRLTVL.

The V and J genes are TRBV7-2 and TRBJ2-5, with a tentative D call TRBD2 (5 bases). V was trimmed by 3 bases and J by 2 bases, leaving 10 bases between them. The V gene's germline CDR1 is SGHTA and CDR2 FQGNSA. This CDR3 has 14 amino acids. CDR3 loop: CASSFRELQETQYF. The DNA for the CDR3 is TGTGCCAGCAGCTTTAGGGAGCTACAAGAGACCCAGTACTTC.

This clone was seen only once. The rearrangement uses TRBV4-2 and TRBJ2-2, with 7 positions matching TRBD2. V dropped 1 base and J dropped 1; count of bases not matched to a gene: 3. Germline loops: CDR1 LGHNA, CDR2 YNFKEQ. The CDR3 runs 16 residues. The CDR3 is CASSQGAGQNTGELFF. The CDR3 DNA reads TGTGCCAGCAGCCAAGGAGCGGGGCAGAACACCGGGGAGCTGTTTTTT.

This clone showed up many times. V usage is TRBV20-1 and J usage is TRBJ2-1; no clear D gene. The CDR3 spans 10 residues. Germline values: CDR1 DFQATT, CDR2 SNEGSKA (reference sequence). V lost 3 bases, J lost 9 bases, and 6 bases lay in between. The chain's CDR3 is CSASHSEQFF. CDR3 bases: TGCAGTGCTAGCCACAGTGAGCAGTTCTTC.

The CDR3 spells CASSYPLHRGAGDGYTF. Written as DNA, the CDR3 is TGTGCCAGTAGTTACCCTCTCCACAGGGGAGCCGGGGATGGCTACACCTTC. V and J are TRBV19 and TRBJ1-2, with TRBD1 matching over 7 bases. The CDR3 consists of 17 residues. Germline CDR1 LNHDA, CDR2 SQIVND (reference sequence). J gave up 6 bases and V 5 bases, and 18 bases lay outside the gene matches. Based on the CDR3 plus reference TRBV19 and TRBJ1-2, the full variable domain is DGGITQSPKYLFRKEGQNVTLSCEQNLNHDAMYWYRQDPGQGLRLIYYSQIVNDFQKGDIAEGYSVSREKKESFPLTVTSAQKNPTAFYLCASSYPLHRGAGDGYTFGSGTRLTVV.